The source of this T cell receptor beta chain is a study of T-cell memory formation after mild COVID-19. Study-level information: TCR clusters were mostly confined to one donor each.

Regarding this clonotype: The antigen is not known.

With V trimmed by 1 base and J by 7 bases, 15 bases remained unmatched. CDR1 and CDR2 (germline): SGHRS, YFSETQ. CDR3 length equals 17 residues. TCRdb re-analysed the 5' RACE reads in MiXCR, keeping a single row per CDR3 protein. Found here are roughly 310,000 distinct CDR3 sequences, roughly 15% of them singletons; the top ten hold approximately 20%. Whole-study findings and limits: CM and EM subsets held most contracting CD4+ clones; EMRA held CD8+ ones.

This clonotype was obtained from a man between 18 and 29 years old who had mild COVID-19 (a few samples of this study predate the infection). Cell type and time point are not known. The rearrangement uses TRBV5-1 and TRBJ1-1; 8 bases agree with TRBD1. The sequenced material came from PBMCs or a T cell subset sorted from them (not recorded which). As DNA, the CDR3 is TGCGCCAGCAGCTTGATACAGGGGGGCCCCCGGCCTAATGAAGCTTTCTTT. Protein: CASSLIQGGPRPNEAFF.